This T cell receptor beta chain was found in a study of human T cells and chemical hapten exposure. TCRdb reprocessed the RACE reads via MiXCR and lists one record per CDR3 protein. Among roughly 260,000 distinct CDR3 sequences, roughly 8.9% were seen once, and the ten largest hold 2% to 3%. Time point noted: pre-sensitization, week 0. As to treatment: therapeutic diphenylcyclopropenone sensitization with weekly scalp DPC. The CDR3 has 13 amino acids. CDR1 is SGHNT, CDR2 YYREEE, per germline (reference sequence). V was pared by 1 base and J by 4 bases, with 7 bases between. Sequencing was performed on whole blood, taken in connection with sensitization to the hapten diphenylcyclopropenone (DPC). The rearrangement joins TRBV5-4 to TRBJ2-3; D might be TRBD1 or TRBD2, each matching 5 bases. This sequence was found in a woman in her thirties or forties with alopecia areata. Some clones in this sample may be carry-over from other donors' samples. CDR3 sequence (DNA): TGTGCCAGCAGCTTGTGGGGGTCAGATACGCAGTATTTT. Its translation is CASSLWGSDTQYF.